The 7 T cell receptor beta chains reported below all come from one sample, sequenced in a study of control samples from healthy donors and cancer patients. The data were produced by immunoSEQ multiplex PCR, yet TCRdb's version contains in-frame clones alone and is incomplete. The data contain about 120,000 clones, 80% to 90% of them singletons. What was sequenced was blood. Receptor source: a young man in good health.

This sequence joins TRBV19 and TRBJ1-5; 7 bases are a match to TRBD1. CDR3 size: 15 residues. The V and J ends lost 7 bases and 2 bases, in that order; junction bases with no gene match: 8. Germline CDR1 reads LNHDA; CDR2 reads SQIVND (reference sequence). In DNA, the CDR3 is TGTGCCAGTATTAACACAGGACAGGGCAATCAGCCCCAGCATTTT. Protein: CASINTGQGNQPQHF. The entire variable domain, with the rest obtained from reference TRBV19 and TRBJ1-5, is as follows: DGGITQSPKYLFRKEGQNVTLSCEQNLNHDAMYWYRQDPGQGLRLIYYSQIVNDFQKGDIAEGYSVSREKKESFPLTVTSAQKNPTAFYLCASINTGQGNQPQHFGDGTRLSIL.

V and J are TRBV7-9 and TRBJ1-4; D unresolved. The V end was cut by 8 bases, the J end by 0 bases, with 10 bases between. The CDR3 consists of 14 residues. The germline CDR1 and CDR2 sequences are SEHNR and FQNEAQ (reference sequence). CDR3 nucleotides: TGTGCCAGCTCCCGAGAAACAACTAATGAAAAACTGTTTTTT. This translates into CASSRETTNEKLFF.

This chain joins TRBV14 and TRBJ1-2, with D hard to call. Deletions cut 0 bases from V and 4 bases from J, with 15 bases between. Germline CDR1 reads SGHDN; CDR2 reads FVKESK. The CDR3 has 16 residues. The CDR3 DNA reads as TGTGCCAGCAGCCAAGATCAGAGGGCCGGGATCTATGGCTACACCTTC. Its protein is CASSQDQRAGIYGYTF.

V gene TRBV19 combines with J gene TRBJ1-5, with D unclear. The germline gives CDR1 LNHDA, CDR2 SQIVND (reference sequence). Trimming took off 5 bases at V and 6 bases at J, with 17 bases between the two ends. The CDR3 runs to 15 residues. The CDR3 bases are TGTGCCAGTAGTGCCCTCCTTGGTGCAACTCAGCCCCAGCATTTT. As protein: CASSALLGATQPQHF.

This clone is a singleton in its sample. The genes are TRBV19 and TRBJ1-1; D is undetermined. V dropped 2 bases and J dropped 2 bases, with 9 bases sitting between them. Germline V gene lookup returns CDR1 LNHDA and CDR2 SQIVND (reference sequence). The length of the CDR3 is 14 residues. The CDR3 spells CASSIQASNTEAFF. In nucleotides, the CDR3 is TGTGCCAGTAGTATACAGGCCTCAAACACTGAAGCTTTCTTT.

This clone turned up a few times. The V and J genes are TRBV20-1 and TRBJ2-3; the match to TRBD1 covers 7 bases. In germline, CDR1 is DFQATT, CDR2 SNEGSKA (reference sequence). The CDR3 spans 17 residues. Germline trimming cut 3 bases from V and 3 bases from J; bases unmatched to any gene: 15. CDR3 coding DNA: TGCAGTGCTAGTCCTCGTGGACAGGCCAACCCTACAGATACGCAGTATTTT. It encodes CSASPRGQANPTDTQYF.

The table lists this clone with a count of one. V and J are TRBV6-5 and TRBJ2-6; maybe TRBD1 (6 bases). Trimming removed 6 bases from V and 1 base from J, with 10 bases in between. Germline loops: CDR1 MNHEY, CDR2 SVGAGI. The CDR3 loop spans 15 amino acids. DNA of the CDR3: TGTGCCAGCAGCGCCAGGGGATCTGGGGCCAACGTCCTGACTTTC. Protein sequence: CASSARGSGANVLTF.